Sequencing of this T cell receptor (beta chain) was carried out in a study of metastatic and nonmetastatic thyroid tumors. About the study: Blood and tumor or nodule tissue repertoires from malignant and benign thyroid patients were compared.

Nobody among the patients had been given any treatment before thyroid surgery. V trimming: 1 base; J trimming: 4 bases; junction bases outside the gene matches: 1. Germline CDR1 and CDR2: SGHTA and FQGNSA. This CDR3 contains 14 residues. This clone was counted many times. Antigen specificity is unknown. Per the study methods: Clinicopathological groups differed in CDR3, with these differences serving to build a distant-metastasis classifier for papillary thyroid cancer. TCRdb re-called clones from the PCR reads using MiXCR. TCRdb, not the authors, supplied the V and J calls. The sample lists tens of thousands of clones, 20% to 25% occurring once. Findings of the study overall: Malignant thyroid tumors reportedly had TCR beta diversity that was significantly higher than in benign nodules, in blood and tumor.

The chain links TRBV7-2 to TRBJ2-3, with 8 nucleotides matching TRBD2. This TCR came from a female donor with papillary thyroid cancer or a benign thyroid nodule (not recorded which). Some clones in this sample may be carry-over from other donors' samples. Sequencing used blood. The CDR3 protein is CASSLGGRPDTQYF. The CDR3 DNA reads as TGTGCCAGCAGCTTAGGCGGGAGGCCAGATACGCAGTATTTT. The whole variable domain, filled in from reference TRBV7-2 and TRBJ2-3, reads GAGVSQSPSNKVTEKGKDVELRCDPISGHTALYWYRQSLGQGLEFLIYFQGNSAPDKSGLPSDRFSAERTGGSVSTLTIQRTQQEDSAVYLCASSLGGRPDTQYFGPGTRLTVL.